The next 26 T cell receptor beta chains were all read from a single sample in a study of T-cell memory formation after mild COVID-19. TCRdb re-called the 5' RACE reads with MiXCR, one entry per CDR3 protein. The sample lists about 150,000 distinct CDR3 sequences, 10% to 15% occurring once. Sequences were obtained from PBMCs or a T cell subset sorted from them (not recorded which). The receptors here all came from a man younger than 35 who had mild COVID-19 (a few samples of this study predate the infection). Cell type and time point are not known.

The chain carries TRBV7-9 and TRBJ1-1; D remains ambiguous. Germline lookup yields CDR1 SEHNR and CDR2 FQNEAQ (reference sequence). V gave up 5 bases and J gave up 4 bases, with 17 bases separating them. This CDR3 comprises 15 residues. CDR3 loop: CASSPMGTRLTEAFF. The CDR3 bases are TGTGCCAGCAGCCCCATGGGAACCCGCCTCACTGAAGCTTTCTTT.

The chain uses TRBV7-9 and TRBJ1-1, with D unclear. This CDR3 is built from 14 residues. The V and J ends lost 4 bases and 0 bases respectively, with 9 bases between them. The germline CDR1 and CDR2 sequences are SEHNR and FQNEAQ (reference sequence). In DNA, the CDR3 is TGTGCCAGCAGCTCATTGAAACTGAACACTGAAGCTTTCTTT. Its protein product is CASSSLKLNTEAFF.

This clonotype came up once. The chain recombines TRBV6-5 with TRBJ1-2; 7 bases align to TRBD1. The length of the CDR3 is 14 residues. Germline CDR1 and CDR2: MNHEY and SVGAGI. The V and J ends lost 4 bases and 4 bases, in that order; junction bases with no gene match: 6. In DNA form, the CDR3 reads TGTGCCAGCAGTTCAGTACAGGGGCCCTATGGCTACACCTTC. Translated: CASSSVQGPYGYTF.

This clonotype turned up a few times. The CDR3: CATAAGAFTGELFF. CDR3 bases: TGCGCCACGGCCGCGGGGGCCTTCACCGGGGAGCTGTTTTTT. This sequence joins TRBV5-1 and TRBJ2-2, with D possibly TRBD2 on 7 matching bases. The germline gives CDR1 SGHRS, CDR2 YFSETQ. The V and J ends lost 9 bases and 4 bases respectively, with 16 bases between them. The CDR3 runs 14 residues.

This clonotype has only a few counts. J is TRBJ2-7 and V is TRBV7-7; no reliable D call. Trimming took off 5 bases at V and 7 bases at J, with 18 bases between the two ends. Germline V gives CDR1 SSHAT, CDR2 FNYEAQ (reference sequence). This CDR3 spans 14 amino acids. CDR3 DNA sequence: TGTGCCAGCAGCCAATCCGGACGGGCTGGGGAGCAGTACTTC. This gives the protein CASSQSGRAGEQYF.

This clonotype was picked up many times. The rearrangement joins TRBV7-2 to TRBJ2-7; perhaps TRBD1 as D (6 bases). V lost 4 bases and J lost 2, with 15 bases in between. The germline CDR1 and CDR2 sequences are SGHTA and FQGNSA. The CDR3 has 15 amino acids. CDR3: CASSSNRDAPYEQYF. CDR3 DNA: TGTGCCAGCAGCTCGAACAGGGACGCTCCCTACGAGCAGTACTTC.

The chain joins TRBV20-1 to TRBJ2-3; TRBD1 agrees at 10 bases. The CDR3 is 15 residues long. J lost 4 bases, V lost 6 bases, and 10 bases had no gene match. CDR1 is DFQATT and CDR2 is SNEGSKA in the germline V gene (reference sequence). The CDR3 loop reads CSAHRDRGPPDTQYF. CDR3 sequence (DNA): TGCAGTGCCCATCGGGACAGGGGCCCCCCAGATACGCAGTATTTT.

This clonotype was counted only a few times. V and J are TRBV19 and TRBJ2-3, with 7 bases lining up with TRBD1. The CDR3 is made up of 13 amino acids. Germline V gene data show CDR1 as LNHDA and CDR2 as SQIVND (reference sequence). The V segment lost 8 bases and the J segment 4 bases; nucleotides outside the gene matches: 6. The DNA of the CDR3 is TGTGCCAGTTCCAGGGGGTTGCCAGATACGCAGTATTTT. Encoded protein: CASSRGLPDTQYF.

This clonotype was seen repeatedly, ten times or more. V and J are TRBV5-1 and TRBJ2-5; perhaps TRBD2 as D (6 bases). CDR1 and CDR2 (germline): SGHRS, YFSETQ. There are 13 residues in the CDR3. Trimming pared 1 base from V and 4 bases from J, leaving 8 bases between. CDR3: CASSLMGGETQYF. In DNA, the CDR3 is TGCGCCAGCAGCTTGATGGGGGGAGAGACCCAGTACTTC.

This clonotype was counted only a few times. The chain links TRBV7-2 to TRBJ1-1; D is ambiguous. The CDR3 runs 12 residues. Germline CDR1 is SGHTA and CDR2 is FQGNSA. Between the trimmed V and J ends, which lost 1 base and 11 bases, there was a span of 11 bases. The CDR3 nucleotides read TGTGCCAGCAGCTTAGTTCGGGGTCGCGCTTTCTTT. This encodes CASSLVRGRAFF.

The chain combines TRBV7-2 with TRBJ1-1, with D uncertain. The germline V and J ends were trimmed by 5 bases and 3 bases, with 22 bases remaining between them. Germline V CDR1 and CDR2: SGHTA, FQGNSA. This CDR3 comprises 17 residues. CDR3 coding DNA: TGTGCCAGCAGCCACGGCATTTATAGTTTTTGGGACACTGAAGCTTTCTTT. Translation: CASSHGIYSFWDTEAFF.

The chain carries TRBV6-2 or TRBV6-3 and TRBJ2-5, with TRBD1 as a possible D gene (6 bases). Germline CDR1 is MNHEY and CDR2 is SVGEGT. This CDR3 has 16 residues. V lost 2 bases and J lost 5, with 18 bases in between. The CDR3 here is CASSYASGDLWETQYF. Here the CDR3 DNA reads TGTGCCAGCAGTTACGCCTCAGGGGATTTGTGGGAGACCCAGTACTTC.

This clonotype has more than one count but fewer than ten. The V call is TRBV18, the J call TRBJ1-1, with D perhaps TRBD1 (5 bases). There are 14 residues in the CDR3. The germline CDR1 and CDR2 sequences are KGHSH and LQKENI. V shed 6 bases and J shed 2 bases, with 13 bases lying between them. CDR3 protein: CASSGRQGNTEAFF. DNA for the CDR3: TGTGCCAGCTCGGGGAGGCAGGGAAACACTGAAGCTTTCTTT.

This clonotype has just a few counts. The chain carries TRBV20-1 and TRBJ2-7, with 14 bases that match TRBD2. CDR1 is DFQATT, CDR2 SNEGSKA, per germline (reference sequence). This CDR3 has 16 residues. V lost 3 bases, J lost 3 bases, and 7 bases stayed unmatched. This CDR3 reads CSASLPGTSGGYEQYF. The CDR3 DNA reads TGCAGTGCTAGTTTGCCTGGGACTAGCGGGGGCTACGAGCAGTACTTC.

This clonotype was detected many times. The CDR3 sequence is CASSPGSGRRNTGELFF. As DNA, the CDR3 is TGTGCCAGCAGTCCTGGGTCCGGGAGACGGAACACCGGGGAGCTGTTTTTT. The chain carries TRBV6-5 and TRBJ2-2; D is possibly TRBD2 (6 bases). The CDR3 loop spans 17 amino acids. The germline V gene encodes CDR1 MNHEY and CDR2 SVGAGI. The V end lost 5 bases, the J end lost 1 base, and 17 bases lay between the germline ends.

The chain has TRBV11-2 and TRBJ2-3; 13 nucleotides match TRBD2. The trim removed 4 bases at V and 5 bases at J, leaving 0 bases unmatched. The CDR3 is 14 residues long. Germline V gives CDR1 SGHAT, CDR2 FQNNGV. CDR3 sequence reads: CASSWTSGGDTQYF. The DNA for the CDR3 is TGTGCCAGCAGCTGGACTAGCGGGGGAGATACGCAGTATTTT.

V and J are TRBV4-3 and TRBJ2-3; D is ambiguous. V lost 2 bases and J 2 bases, leaving 11 bases between the germline ends. Germline loops: CDR1 LGHNA, CDR2 YSLEER. This CDR3 spans 15 amino acids. The chain's CDR3 is CASSQTGSFTDTQYF. The CDR3 DNA sequence: TGCGCCAGCAGCCAAACGGGTTCCTTCACAGATACGCAGTATTTT.

The chain couples TRBV19 to TRBJ2-2; a possible D gene is TRBD1 (6 bases). Germline assignment: CDR1 LNHDA and CDR2 SQIVND (reference sequence). The CDR3 extends over 16 amino acids. Trimming left V 10 bases short and J 9 bases short, with 27 bases between. DNA of the CDR3: TGTGCCATTGGGAAACAGACAGGCTTGGGTAACCGGGAGCTGTTTTTT. It encodes CAIGKQTGLGNRELFF.

The V and J genes are TRBV7-2 and TRBJ1-2; no reliable D call. Germline CDR1 reads SGHTA; CDR2 reads FQGNSA. V was clipped by 1 base and J by 10 bases, with 10 bases between them. The CDR3 loop spans 12 amino acids. The CDR3 bases are TGTGCCAGCAGCTTAGTCGGGTCTGACTACACCTTC. This encodes CASSLVGSDYTF.

This clonotype was detected a few times. CDR3 residues: CASSLARNQETQYF. The CDR3 region has the DNA TGCGCCAGCAGCTTGGCCAGGAACCAAGAGACCCAGTACTTC. The genes are TRBV5-1 and TRBJ2-5; D gene unclear. V was cut by 0 bases and J by 0 bases, with 6 bases left in between. This CDR3 is 14 amino acids long. The germline CDR1 and CDR2 sequences are SGHRS and YFSETQ. The variable domain in full, with the rest retrieved from reference TRBV5-1 and TRBJ2-5, is KAGVTQTPRYLIKTRGQQVTLSCSPISGHRSVSWYQQTPGQGLQFLFEYFSETQRNKGNFPGRFSGRQFSNSRSEMNVSTLELGDSALYLCASSLARNQETQYFGPGTRLLVL.

The chain combines TRBV5-1 with TRBJ1-2, with no clear D. The CDR3 consists of 14 residues. Germline assignment: CDR1 SGHRS and CDR2 YFSETQ. V was trimmed by 3 bases and J by 4 bases, leaving 13 bases between them. The CDR3 here is CASSSGILGYGYTF. The CDR3 DNA reads TGCGCCAGCAGCTCGGGAATCCTAGGCTATGGCTACACCTTC.

This clonotype showed up just a few times. The V and J genes are TRBV29-1 and TRBJ2-5; D possibly uses TRBD1 or TRBD2 (5 bases each). This CDR3 comprises 13 residues. The V gene's germline CDR1 is SQVTM and CDR2 ANQGSEA. Trimming took 7 bases from V and 1 from J, leaving 13 bases between them. The CDR3 DNA follows: TGCAGCGGGCGTGGGGGACGCCAAGAGACCCAGTACTTC. Translated: CSGRGGRQETQYF.

This chain links TRBV9 with TRBJ2-3; possible D gene TRBD2, 5 bases. CDR3 length: 14 residues. Germline V gene lookup returns CDR1 SGDLS and CDR2 YYNGEE. V dropped 2 bases and J dropped 6 bases, with 13 bases sitting between them. The CDR3 spells CASSVVPGGDTQYF. Written as DNA, the CDR3 is TGTGCCAGCAGCGTTGTCCCGGGCGGGGATACGCAGTATTTT. Full variable domain (missing parts from reference TRBV9 and TRBJ2-3): DSGVTQTPKHLITATGQRVTLRCSPRSGDLSVYWYQQSLDQGLQFLIQYYNGEERAKGNILERFSAQQFPDLHSELNLSSLELGDSALYFCASSVVPGGDTQYFGPGTRLTVL.

The chain links TRBV7-3 to TRBJ2-5; 7 nucleotides align to TRBD1. CDR3 size: 16 residues. From germline, CDR1 is SGHTA and CDR2 FQGTGA. Unmatched junction bases numbered 14, after V lost 5 bases and J lost 5 bases. In DNA form, the CDR3 reads TGTGCCAGCAGCCGAGCAGGGGGACGTCGTATGGAGACCCAGTACTTC. Protein sequence: CASSRAGGRRMETQYF. Based on the CDR3 plus reference TRBV7-3 and TRBJ2-5, the full variable domain is GAGVSQTPSNKVTEKGKYVELRCDPISGHTALYWYRQSLGQGPEFLIYFQGTGAADDSGLPNDRFFAVRPEGSVSTLKIQRTERGDSAVYLCASSRAGGRRMETQYFGPGTRLLVL.

This clonotype has a handful of counts. This rearrangement joins TRBV5-1 to TRBJ1-3; the D is unclear. Trimming cost V 0 bases and J 2 bases, with 6 bases left between them. Looked up from germline, CDR1 is SGHRS and CDR2 is YFSETQ. The CDR3 extends over 14 amino acids. This chain's CDR3 is CASSLGDTGNTIYF. Here the CDR3 DNA reads TGCGCCAGCAGCTTGGGAGATACTGGAAACACCATATATTTT.

This clonotype was picked up a small number of times. The CDR3 spells CASSQPRGSSYNEQFF. The CDR3 DNA follows: TGCGCCAGCAGCCAACCGCGGGGGAGCTCCTACAATGAGCAGTTCTTC. The rearrangement joins TRBV4-1 to TRBJ2-1; 7 bases map to TRBD2. The CDR3 is 16 residues long. V was pared by 2 bases and J by 0 bases, with 4 bases of the junction left unmatched. In germline, CDR1 is MGHRA, CDR2 YSYEKL.